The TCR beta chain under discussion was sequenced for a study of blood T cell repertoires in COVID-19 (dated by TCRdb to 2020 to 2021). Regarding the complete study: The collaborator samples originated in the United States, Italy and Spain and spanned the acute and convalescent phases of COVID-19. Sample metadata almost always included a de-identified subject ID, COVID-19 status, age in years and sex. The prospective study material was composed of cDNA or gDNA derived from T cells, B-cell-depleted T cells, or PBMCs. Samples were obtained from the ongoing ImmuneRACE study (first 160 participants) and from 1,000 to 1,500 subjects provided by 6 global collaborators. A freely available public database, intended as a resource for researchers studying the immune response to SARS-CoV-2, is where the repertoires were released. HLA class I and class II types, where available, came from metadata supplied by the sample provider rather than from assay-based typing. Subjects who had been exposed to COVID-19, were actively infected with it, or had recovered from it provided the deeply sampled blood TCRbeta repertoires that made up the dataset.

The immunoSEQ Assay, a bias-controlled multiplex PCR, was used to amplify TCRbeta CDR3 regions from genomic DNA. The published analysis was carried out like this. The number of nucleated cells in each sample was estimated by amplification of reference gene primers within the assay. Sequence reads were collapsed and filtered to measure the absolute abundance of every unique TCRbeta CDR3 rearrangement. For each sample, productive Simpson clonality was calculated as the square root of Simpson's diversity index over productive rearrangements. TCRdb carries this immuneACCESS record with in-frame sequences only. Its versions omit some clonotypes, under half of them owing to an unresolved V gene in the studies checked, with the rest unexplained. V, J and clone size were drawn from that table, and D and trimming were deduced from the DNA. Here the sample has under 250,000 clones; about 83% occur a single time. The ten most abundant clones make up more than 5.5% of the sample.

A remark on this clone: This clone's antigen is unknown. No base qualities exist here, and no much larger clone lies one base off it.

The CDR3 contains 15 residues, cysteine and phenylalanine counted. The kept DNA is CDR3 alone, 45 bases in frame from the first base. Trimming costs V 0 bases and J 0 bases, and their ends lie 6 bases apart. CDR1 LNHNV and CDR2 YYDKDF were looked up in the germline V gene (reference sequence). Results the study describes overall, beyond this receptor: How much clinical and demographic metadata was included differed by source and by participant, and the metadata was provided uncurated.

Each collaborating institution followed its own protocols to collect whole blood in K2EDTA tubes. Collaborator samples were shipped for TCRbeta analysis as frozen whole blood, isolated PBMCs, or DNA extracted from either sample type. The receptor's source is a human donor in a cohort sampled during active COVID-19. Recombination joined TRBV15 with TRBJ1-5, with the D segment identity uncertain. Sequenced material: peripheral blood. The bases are TGTGCCACCAGCAGAGACATCAGTAGCAATCAGCCCCAGCATTTT. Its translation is CATSRDISSNQPQHF.